The clone carrying this TCR beta chain was counted ten times or more. Excluded were patients with other autoimmune diseases, uncontrolled infections, pregnancy or lactation. Researchers took RNA transcripts and amplified TCR beta CDR3 regions from them. HTBI-primed first-round RT-PCR preceded second-round multiplex PCR. TCRdb itself ran the multiplex PCR reads through MiXCR, one entry per CDR3 protein. The sample lists some 350,000 distinct CDR3 sequences; approximately 18% were seen once. These data are taken from a study of Graves' ophthalmopathy and Graves' hyperthyroidism. Germline assignment: CDR1 DFQATT and CDR2 SNEGSKA (reference sequence). CDR3 length: 13 residues. Trimming took off 6 bases at V and 1 base at J, with 10 bases between the two ends.

Material for sequencing was peripheral blood. The TCR sequence derives from an adult woman with stable Graves' hyperthyroidism. This chain connects TRBV20-1 to TRBJ1-5; D is unresolved. CDR3: CSAARASNQPQHF. The DNA for the CDR3 is TGCAGTGCCGCCCGAGCAAGCAATCAGCCCCAGCATTTT.